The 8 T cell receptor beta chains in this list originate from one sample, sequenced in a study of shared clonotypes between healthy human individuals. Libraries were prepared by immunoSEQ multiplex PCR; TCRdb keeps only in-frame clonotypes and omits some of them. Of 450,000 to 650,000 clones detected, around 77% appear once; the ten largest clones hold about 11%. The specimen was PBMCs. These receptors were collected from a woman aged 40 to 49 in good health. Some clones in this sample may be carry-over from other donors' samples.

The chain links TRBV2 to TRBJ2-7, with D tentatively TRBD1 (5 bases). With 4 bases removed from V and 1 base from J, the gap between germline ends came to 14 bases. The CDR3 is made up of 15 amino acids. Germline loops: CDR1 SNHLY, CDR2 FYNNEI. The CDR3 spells CASSGPADKSYEQYF. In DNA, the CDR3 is TGTGCCAGCAGTGGCCCTGCGGACAAATCCTACGAGCAGTACTTC.

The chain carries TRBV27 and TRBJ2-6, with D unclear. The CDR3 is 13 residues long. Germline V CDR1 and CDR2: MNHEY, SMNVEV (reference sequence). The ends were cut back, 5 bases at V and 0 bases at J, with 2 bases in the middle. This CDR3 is CASSISGANVLTF. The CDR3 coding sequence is TGTGCCAGCAGTATCTCTGGGGCCAACGTCCTGACTTTC.

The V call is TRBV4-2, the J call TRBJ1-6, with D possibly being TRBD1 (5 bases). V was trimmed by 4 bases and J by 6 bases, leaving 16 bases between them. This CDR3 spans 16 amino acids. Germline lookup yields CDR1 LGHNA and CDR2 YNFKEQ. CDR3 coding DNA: TGTGCCAGCAGCCGGGGTGGGGACGGAGGTAATTCACCCCTCCACTTT. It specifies CASSRGGDGGNSPLHF.

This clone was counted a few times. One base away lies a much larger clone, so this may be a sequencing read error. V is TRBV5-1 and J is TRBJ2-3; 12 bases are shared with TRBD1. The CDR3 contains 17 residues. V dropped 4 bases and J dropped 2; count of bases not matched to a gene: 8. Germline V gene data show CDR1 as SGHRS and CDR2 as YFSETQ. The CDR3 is CASSLRGQGADTDTQYF. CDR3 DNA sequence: TGCGCCAGCAGCCTTCGGGGACAGGGGGCTGACACAGATACGCAGTATTTT.

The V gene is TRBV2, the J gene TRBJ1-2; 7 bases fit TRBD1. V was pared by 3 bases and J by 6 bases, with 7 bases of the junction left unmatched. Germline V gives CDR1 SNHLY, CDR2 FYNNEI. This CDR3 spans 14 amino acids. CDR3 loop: CASSEGQSFDGYTF. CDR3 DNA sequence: TGTGCCAGCAGTGAGGGACAGAGTTTTGATGGCTACACCTTC.

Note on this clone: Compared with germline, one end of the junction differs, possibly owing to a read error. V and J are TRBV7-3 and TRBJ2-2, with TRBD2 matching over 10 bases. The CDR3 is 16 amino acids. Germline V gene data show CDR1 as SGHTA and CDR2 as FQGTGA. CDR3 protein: CASSLFGLAVPGGLFF. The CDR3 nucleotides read TGTGCCAGCAGCTTATTCGGACTAGCGGTTCCTGGGGGGCTGTTTTTT.

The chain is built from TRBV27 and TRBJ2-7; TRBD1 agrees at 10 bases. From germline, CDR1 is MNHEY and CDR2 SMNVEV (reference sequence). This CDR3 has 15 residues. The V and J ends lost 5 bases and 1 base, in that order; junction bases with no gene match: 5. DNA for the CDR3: TGTGCCAGCAGTAGACAGGGGGCAAGTTCCTACGAGCAGTACTTC. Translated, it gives CASSRQGASSYEQYF.

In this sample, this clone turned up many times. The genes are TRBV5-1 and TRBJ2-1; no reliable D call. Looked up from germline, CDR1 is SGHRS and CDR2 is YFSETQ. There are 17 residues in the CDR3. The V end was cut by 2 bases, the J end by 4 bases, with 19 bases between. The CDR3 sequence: CASSFNTAGVGYNEQFF. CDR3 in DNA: TGCGCCAGCAGCTTTAATACCGCTGGGGTGGGATACAATGAGCAGTTCTTC. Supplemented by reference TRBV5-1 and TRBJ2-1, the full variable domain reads KAGVTQTPRYLIKTRGQQVTLSCSPISGHRSVSWYQQTPGQGLQFLFEYFSETQRNKGNFPGRFSGRQFSNSRSEMNVSTLELGDSALYLCASSFNTAGVGYNEQFFGPGTRLTVL.